The clone carrying this T cell receptor (beta chain) was detected only once. Its antigen is as yet unknown. This sample stems from a study of T cell responses to AZD1222 COVID-19 vaccine. Study results and caveats: Donors were chiefly white British, with a greater number of females, and clonal diversity was perhaps underestimated. Spike-specific TCR breadth and depth both grew after two AZD1222 doses. Per reports, nearly half of all spike-specific TCRs target regions that are unmutated in variants.

The CDR3 is 13 residues long. CDR1 is SNHLY and CDR2 is FYNNEI in the germline V gene. V lost 9 bases, J lost 2 bases, and 13 bases lay in between. Profiling relied on immunoSEQ multiplex PCR, and the TCRdb table lists in-frame clones only, not all of them. The table includes around 140,000 clones, about nine tenths detected once. Sequences were derived from peripheral blood, sampled on day 0 of AZD1222 vaccination. This sequence originates from an adult in good health. V gene TRBV2 combines with J gene TRBJ2-5; unclear D gene. The CDR3: CASAAESQETQYF. As DNA, the CDR3 is TGTGCCAGTGCGGCGGAGAGTCAAGAGACCCAGTACTTC.